One sample yielded the 25 T cell receptor beta chains listed below, sequenced in a study of post-analysis software for immune sequencing data. Their cognate antigens are unknown. Study-level points and caveats: Comparison of patients with controls showed roughly five TRBV segments more frequent in patients, TRBV5-6, TRBV5-1 and TRBV20-1 among them.

The TCR beta cDNA libraries contained unique molecular identifiers. TCRdb re-analysed the PCR reads in MiXCR, keeping a single row per CDR3 protein. The sample includes 150,000 to 200,000 distinct CDR3 sequences, about 32% of them seen just once. Specimen: blood. These receptors were obtained from a girl aged 10 to 17 with multiple sclerosis.

Of note for this clonotype: Compared with germline, one end of the junction differs, possibly owing to a read error. V usage is TRBV20-1 and J usage is TRBJ1-1; D possibly corresponds to TRBD1 (6 bases). Germline V gives CDR1 DFQATT, CDR2 SNEGSKA (reference sequence). CDR3 length equals 11 residues. The CDR3 sequence is CGAPGVTEAFF. The CDR3 DNA reads TGCGGTGCCCCAGGGGTAACTGAAGCTTTCTTT.

This clonotype was seen ten or more times. The gene calls are TRBV29-1 and TRBJ1-2, with D tentatively TRBD1 (5 bases). Trimming left V 6 bases short and J 0 bases short, with 14 bases between. The germline CDR1 and CDR2 sequences are SQVTM and ANQGSEA. The CDR3 is made up of 14 amino acids. The CDR3, as DNA: TGCAGCGTCGCTCAGGGTCTACCTAACTATGGCTACACCTTC. As protein: CSVAQGLPNYGYTF.

The chain carries TRBV6-4 and TRBJ2-2, with D possibly matching TRBD2 (5 bases). V lost 4 bases, J lost 1 base, and 7 bases lay in between. From germline, CDR1 is MRHNA and CDR2 SNTAGT. The CDR3 is 14 residues long. CDR3 residues: CASSVRENTGELFF. The CDR3 nucleotides read TGTGCCAGCAGTGTGAGGGAGAACACCGGGGAGCTGTTTTTT.

This clonotype was recorded at least ten times. V gene TRBV10-3 combines with J gene TRBJ2-5, with a tentative D call TRBD2 (7 bases). Per the germline V gene, CDR1 is ENHRY and CDR2 is SYGVKD. Trimming cost V 4 bases and J 5 bases, with 14 bases left between them. The CDR3 length is 14 residues. The CDR3 DNA sequence: TGTGCCATCAGTGGGACCAGGGGAGGGGAGACCCAGTACTTC. It encodes CAISGTRGGETQYF.

This clonotype has a handful of counts. The CDR3 nucleotides read TGTGCCAGCAGTTTATCGTTACCTAGCGGATACAATGAGCAGTTCTTC. Encoded protein: CASSLSLPSGYNEQFF. The chain is built from TRBV27 and TRBJ2-1, with TRBD2 matching 7 bases. Germline CDR1 is MNHEY and CDR2 is SMNVEV (reference sequence). V was clipped by 0 bases and J by 4 bases; unmatched bases: 6. This CDR3 is built from 16 residues.

This clonotype was seen only a few times. The CDR3 here is CASSLDRVSYNEQFF. The DNA for the CDR3 is TGTGCCAGCAGCTTAGATCGGGTCTCCTACAATGAGCAGTTCTTC. This chain joins TRBV7-9 and TRBJ2-1, with D hard to call. Germline V CDR1 and CDR2: SEHNR, FQNEAQ (reference sequence). The CDR3 contains 15 residues. V was clipped by 1 base and J by 0 bases, with 7 bases between them.

Details on this clonotype: A much larger clone differs from this one at a single base, so this may be a read error. The chain recombines TRBV5-1 with TRBJ2-1, with 8 bases fitting TRBD1. CDR1 SGHRS and CDR2 YFSETQ come from the germline V gene. This CDR3 is built from 16 residues. The CDR3 sequence: CASSLRAGGRPNERFF. The DNA of the CDR3 is TGCGCCAGCAGCTTGCGGGCAGGGGGCAGGCCCAATGAGCGGTTCTTC.

The rearrangement links TRBV2 to TRBJ2-3; D could derive from TRBD1 or TRBD2 (5 bases each). This CDR3 contains 15 residues. The germline V gene encodes CDR1 SNHLY and CDR2 FYNNEI. Trimming took off 9 bases at V and 1 base at J, with 17 bases between the two ends. CDR3 residues: CARVSVRGGTDTQYF. The DNA of the CDR3 is TGTGCCAGGGTTAGCGTCAGAGGGGGCACAGATACGCAGTATTTT.

Remarks on this clonotype: This may be a read error: a much more frequent sequence differs by one nucleotide. The chain joins TRBV19 to TRBJ2-1; D gene uncertain. The germline CDR1 and CDR2 sequences are LNHDA and SQIVND (reference sequence). This CDR3 has 13 amino acids. CDR3 region: CASSGTSYNKQFF. The CDR3 region has the DNA TGTGCCAGTAGCGGTACTTCCTACAATAAGCAGTTCTTC.

The rearrangement uses TRBV18 and TRBJ2-7, with 9 bases matching TRBD1. This CDR3 comprises 14 residues. Germline V gene lookup returns CDR1 KGHSH and CDR2 LQKENI. V was pared by 3 bases and J by 5 bases, with 5 bases of the junction left unmatched. The CDR3 reads CASSPGTGSHEQYF. The CDR3 DNA sequence: TGTGCCAGCTCACCCGGGACAGGGTCTCACGAGCAGTACTTC.

Ten or more counts support this clonotype. This chain links TRBV12-3 or TRBV12-4 with TRBJ2-1; D tentatively reads TRBD1 or TRBD2 (5 bases each). The CDR3 consists of 14 residues. Trimming pared 7 bases from V and 6 bases from J, leaving 16 bases between. The CDR3 bases are TGTGCCAGCAACCCCCCCGGGACGACCAATGAGCAGTTCTTC. This codes for CASNPPGTTNEQFF.

This clonotype was recorded at least ten times. V is TRBV12-3 or TRBV12-4 and J is TRBJ2-1; D not certain. V was cut by 3 bases and J by 8 bases, with 2 bases left in between. The CDR3 sequence is 10 residues long. CDR3 in amino acids: CASSLYEQFF. In DNA, the CDR3 is TGTGCCAGCAGTTTGTATGAGCAGTTCTTC.

The chain employs TRBV19 and TRBJ1-5, with 8 positions matching TRBD1. This CDR3 is 17 amino acids long. The V and J ends lost 5 bases and 0 bases, in that order; junction bases with no gene match: 9. CDR1 is LNHDA and CDR2 is SQIVND in the germline V gene (reference sequence). In DNA, the CDR3 is TGTGCCAGTAGTCCCCGGACAGGGTGGAATAGCAATCAGCCCCAGCATTTT. Translation: CASSPRTGWNSNQPQHF.

This clonotype was observed at least ten times. This chain connects TRBV5-1 to TRBJ2-7; weak D call: TRBD2 (6 bases). This CDR3 is built from 15 residues. Germline CDR1 is SGHRS and CDR2 is YFSETQ. Trimming removed 3 bases at V and 0 bases at J, with 13 bases between. CDR3 amino acids: CASSWGTFSSYEQYF. The DNA for the CDR3 is TGCGCCAGCAGCTGGGGGACTTTCAGCTCCTACGAGCAGTACTTC.

For this clonotype: A read error is possible here, since a much larger clone lies one base away. The chain uses TRBV11-1 and TRBJ2-3; D may be TRBD1 (5 bases). Germline CDR1 is SGHAT and CDR2 is FQDESV (reference sequence). The CDR3 has 13 residues. The ends were cut back, 11 bases at V and 5 bases at J, with 17 bases in the middle. CDR3 nucleotides: TGTGCCGGCAACCGTCGCAGGGAAGATACGCAGTATTTT. Amino acids: CAGNRRREDTQYF.

This chain uses TRBV16 with TRBJ2-1, with 11 positions matching TRBD2. The CDR3 runs 17 residues. The V segment lost 4 bases and the J segment 7 bases; nucleotides outside the gene matches: 12. Germline-derived CDR1 and CDR2 are KGHSY and FQNENV. CDR3 nucleotide sequence: TGTGCCAGCAGCCCTCGTTTAGCGGGAGGGATTACAAATGAGCAGTTCTTC. Translation gives CASSPRLAGGITNEQFF.

The V call is TRBV12-3 or TRBV12-4, the J call TRBJ2-7; 9 positions agree with TRBD1. J lost 4 bases, V lost 4 bases, and 8 bases had no gene match. This CDR3 region has 15 residues. In DNA, the CDR3 is TGTGCCAGCAGTTCTAGGACAGGGGCCACGTACGAGCAGTACTTC. This sequence encodes CASSSRTGATYEQYF.

This clonotype appeared once. A much larger clone lies a single base off, so this may be a read error. This chain links TRBV12-3 or TRBV12-4 with TRBJ2-7; 8 nucleotides line up with TRBD1. J was trimmed by 7 bases and V by 6 bases; bases with no gene match: 11. CDR3 length: 14 residues. As DNA, the CDR3 is TGTGCCAGCAGCTTGACAGGGGTGAGGAATGAGCAGTACTTC. Protein product: CASSLTGVRNEQYF.

In regard to this clonotype: A much more abundant neighbour one base away suggests this may be a read error. This chain uses TRBV5-1 with TRBJ2-1; D may match TRBD1 or TRBD2 (5 bases each). The CDR3 covers 15 residues. Germline values: CDR1 SGHRS, CDR2 YFSETQ. Written as DNA, the CDR3 is TGCGCCAGCGGCTTCGGGACCGCGTACGGCAATGAGCAGTTCTTC. It translates to CASGFGTAYGNEQFF.

Concerning this clonotype: With a much larger clone just one base away, this may be a read error. This sequence joins TRBV7-8 and TRBJ1-1; the D gene is possibly TRBD1 (5 bases). V was cut by 8 bases and J by 1 base, with 11 bases left in between. This CDR3 has 13 amino acids. From germline, CDR1 is SGHVS and CDR2 FQNEAQ. CDR3: CASLGTTNTEAFF. The CDR3 DNA reads TGTGCCAGCCTCGGGACGACGAACACTGAAGCTTTCTTT. Full variable domain (remainder filled in from reference TRBV7-8 and TRBJ1-1): GAGVSQSPRYKVAKRGQDVALRCDPISGHVSLFWYQQALGQGPEFLTYFQNEAQLDKSGLPSDRFFAERPEGSVSTLKIQRTQQEDSAVYLCASLGTTNTEAFFGQGTRLTVV.

This clonotype was observed many times. The chain joins TRBV20-1 to TRBJ2-5; possibly TRBD1 or TRBD2 for D (5 bases each). Germline-derived CDR1 and CDR2 are DFQATT and SNEGSKA (reference sequence). The CDR3 has 16 residues. V lost 1 base, J lost 2 bases, and 17 bases lay in between. The CDR3 reads CSARVVGTPGQETQYF. CDR3 DNA: TGCAGTGCTAGAGTGGTCGGGACGCCGGGACAAGAGACCCAGTACTTC.

Ten or more counts support this clonotype. The CDR3 nucleotides are TGCGCCAGCAGCTTGGCGAGCGGGAAACTCCTCTCCGAGCAGTACTTC. Protein sequence: CASSLASGKLLSEQYF. This chain joins TRBV5-1 and TRBJ2-7; the match to TRBD2 covers 7 bases. J was trimmed by 6 bases and V by 0 bases; bases with no gene match: 12. This CDR3 is 16 amino acids long. Germline CDR1 SGHRS, CDR2 YFSETQ.

The chain uses TRBV19 and TRBJ1-5; tentatively, D is TRBD1 (5 bases). CDR3 length equals 16 residues. Trimming cost V 11 bases and J 0 bases, with 20 bases left between them. Germline CDR1 and CDR2: LNHDA and SQIVND (reference sequence). CDR3 loop: CAARAVLRGSNQPQHF. The CDR3, as DNA: TGTGCCGCCCGAGCAGTCTTGAGGGGTAGCAATCAGCCCCAGCATTTT.

V and J are TRBV18 and TRBJ2-5; D not certain. The DNA end is more similar to TRBJ2-7, so the J call may be wrong. This CDR3 contains 12 residues. Per germline, CDR1 KGHSH and CDR2 LQKENI. The CDR3: CASSSDDREQYF. Here the CDR3 DNA reads TGTGCCAGCTCATCGGACGATCGCGAGCAGTACTTC.

The chain carries TRBV7-3 and TRBJ2-7; TRBD1 or TRBD2 may be the D gene (5 bases each). CDR1 and CDR2 (germline): SGHTA, FQGTGA. The CDR3 contains 15 residues. Trimming pared 2 bases from V and 7 bases from J, leaving 18 bases between. CDR3 nucleotide sequence: TGTGCCAGCAGCTTAGGGGGTCGCTCCCACAATGAGCAGTACTTC. Its translation: CASSLGGRSHNEQYF.